The next 32 T cell receptor beta chains were all read from a single sample in a study of response to subunit inactivated influenza vaccine. Each CDR3 protein is one row after TCRdb ran MiXCR on the RT-PCR reads. Found here are 600,000 to 850,000 distinct CDR3 sequences, approximately 15% of them singletons; the top ten hold roughly 7.2%. The sequences come from PBMCs from blood, collected 14 to 15 days before vaccination. All receptors derive from a man aged 45-65 years who received an inactivated influenza vaccine.

This clonotype has more than one count but fewer than ten. V gene TRBV18 combines with J gene TRBJ2-1; D is undetermined. The V and J ends lost 5 bases and 12 bases respectively, with 11 bases between them. The CDR3 covers 11 residues. From germline, CDR1 is KGHSH and CDR2 LQKENI. CDR3: CASSVEHSQFF. CDR3 sequence (DNA): TGTGCCAGCTCAGTAGAGCATTCGCAGTTCTTC.

This clonotype was observed a few times. The genes are TRBV7-9 and TRBJ2-6, with no clear D. V lost 1 base and J lost 10, with 11 bases in between. Germline loops: CDR1 SEHNR, CDR2 FQNEAQ (reference sequence). CDR3 length equals 14 residues. DNA of the CDR3: TGTGCCAGCAGCTTAGTGGCAGAATTAAACGTCCTGACTTTC. This codes for CASSLVAELNVLTF.

The chain employs TRBV12-3 or TRBV12-4 and TRBJ1-1; D might be TRBD1 (5 bases). Trimming cost V 5 bases and J 7 bases, with 11 bases left between them. CDR3 length: 12 amino acids. The CDR3: CASSPEGIEAFF. The CDR3 region has the DNA TGTGCCAGCAGTCCGGAGGGGATTGAAGCTTTCTTT.

This chain connects TRBV7-9 to TRBJ1-1, with D possibly TRBD1 on 5 matching bases. V was shortened by 1 base and J by 7 bases, with 10 bases between the two germline ends. The CDR3 runs to 13 residues. Germline loops: CDR1 SEHNR, CDR2 FQNEAQ (reference sequence). CDR3 amino acids: CASSLGDGYEAFF. In DNA, the CDR3 is TGTGCCAGCAGCTTAGGGGACGGTTATGAAGCTTTCTTT.

This clonotype was seen a handful of times. This chain links TRBV6-1 with TRBJ1-2, with 8 bases fitting TRBD1. V was clipped by 6 bases and J by 6 bases; unmatched bases: 6. The germline V gene has CDR1 MNHNS and CDR2 SASEGT. This CDR3 is 13 amino acids long. CDR3 DNA: TGTGCCAGCAGGCTCGGACAGGGAAATGGCTACACCTTC. It codes for CASRLGQGNGYTF.

This clonotype has a handful of counts. The genes are TRBV11-2 and TRBJ1-4, with 7 bases identical to TRBD1. The length of the CDR3 is 14 residues. Germline V lookup: CDR1 SGHAT, CDR2 FQNNGV. V was pared by 6 bases and J by 6 bases, with 7 bases of the junction left unmatched. The chain's CDR3 is CASRPGGSDEKLFF. For the CDR3, the DNA is TGTGCCAGCAGACCAGGGGGATCGGATGAAAAACTGTTTTTT.

Concerning this clonotype itself: A much larger clone lies a single base off, so this may be a read error. This chain uses TRBV5-1 with TRBJ2-7; 7 nucleotides agree with TRBD2. The CDR3 has 14 amino acids. The V gene's germline CDR1 is SGHRS and CDR2 YFSETQ. The CDR3 bases are TGCGCCAGCAGCTTGGTCGGACGGGACTACGCGCAGTACTTC. Amino acids: CASSLVGRDYAQYF.

The V and J genes are TRBV10-2 and TRBJ2-1, with a weak D call TRBD2 (6 bases). Germline V gene lookup returns CDR1 WSHSY and CDR2 SAAADI. Trimming shortened V by 3 bases and J by 16 bases, and 28 bases separated the two germline ends. The CDR3 consists of 16 residues. The CDR3 is CASSDEGTLTPGRTFF. For the CDR3, the DNA is TGCGCCAGCAGTGACGAGGGGACTCTTACTCCGGGGAGGACATTCTTC.

The chain employs TRBV4-2 and TRBJ1-1; D possibly corresponds to TRBD1 (5 bases). The CDR3 runs 14 residues. The germline CDR1 and CDR2 sequences are LGHNA and YNFKEQ. Trimming removed 1 base from V and 7 bases from J, with 13 bases in between. The CDR3 nucleotides are TGTGCCAGCAGCCAAGGAAAGTGGGGCAGTGAAGCTTTCTTT. Translated: CASSQGKWGSEAFF.

This clonotype was seen repeatedly, ten times or more. This rearrangement joins TRBV4-3 to TRBJ2-3, with D perhaps TRBD2 (5 bases). The CDR3 loop spans 14 amino acids. Deletions cut 4 bases from V and 4 bases from J, with 12 bases between. Germline V CDR1 and CDR2: LGHNA, YSLEER. DNA of the CDR3: TGCGCCAGCAGCCCGGGGTCCCTCCCAGATACGCAGTATTTT. Translated: CASSPGSLPDTQYF.

The V call is TRBV7-2, the J call TRBJ2-2; 10 bases align to TRBD2. The CDR3 is made up of 14 amino acids. CDR1 SGHTA and CDR2 FQGNSA come from the germline V gene. Trimming removed 2 bases from V and 8 bases from J; junction bases left unmatched: 2. The CDR3: CASSLSSGSGELFF. The CDR3 region has the DNA TGTGCCAGCAGCTTATCTAGCGGGAGTGGGGAGCTGTTTTTT.

The sample holds a few counts of this clonotype. The chain recombines TRBV20-1 with TRBJ2-3, with 8 bases lining up with TRBD1. Germline CDR1 DFQATT, CDR2 SNEGSKA (reference sequence). With 3 bases clipped from V and 2 bases from J, the junction kept 10 bases outside the gene matches. This CDR3 comprises 16 residues. CDR3 bases: TGCAGTGCTAGTGAGACAGGGGTCGCTCACACAGATACGCAGTATTTT. It codes for CSASETGVAHTDTQYF.

The sample holds a few counts of this clonotype. The chain is built from TRBV24-1 and TRBJ2-7; 7 nucleotides agree with TRBD1. J was trimmed by 1 base and V by 5 bases; bases with no gene match: 4. The length of the CDR3 is 14 residues. The germline V gene encodes CDR1 KGHDR and CDR2 SFDVKD. The CDR3 reads CATSARGPSYEQYF. CDR3 nucleotides: TGTGCCACCAGTGCAAGGGGGCCATCCTACGAGCAGTACTTC.

The chain carries TRBV10-3 and TRBJ1-1; 9 nucleotides agree with TRBD1. Per the germline V gene, CDR1 is ENHRY and CDR2 is SYGVKD. This CDR3 spans 14 amino acids. V trimming: 5 bases; J trimming: 5 bases; junction bases outside the gene matches: 6. CDR3 coding DNA: TGTGCCATCAGTCCACAGGGGGCCGGAACTGAAGCTTTCTTT. This codes for CAISPQGAGTEAFF.

The V call is TRBV20-1, the J call TRBJ1-2, with 9 bases aligning to TRBD1. The CDR3 sequence is 14 residues long. Germline V gene lookup returns CDR1 DFQATT and CDR2 SNEGSKA (reference sequence). The junction had 8 bases not matched to a gene; V was cut back by 6 bases and J by 3 bases. The CDR3 region has the DNA TGCAGTGCCTACAGGACAGGGGCGCACTATGGCTACACCTTC. The encoded protein is CSAYRTGAHYGYTF.

This clonotype was counted only a few times. The rearrangement joins TRBV29-1 to TRBJ1-2; TRBD1 matches at 7 bases. The CDR3 is 12 residues long. J was trimmed by 6 bases and V by 5 bases; bases with no gene match: 6. The germline V gene has CDR1 SQVTM and CDR2 ANQGSEA. The CDR3 sequence is CSVFTGADGYTF. The CDR3 DNA reads as TGCAGCGTTTTTACAGGGGCGGATGGCTACACCTTC.

The chain links TRBV12-3 or TRBV12-4 to TRBJ2-3, with a tentative D call TRBD2 (6 bases). The ends were cut back, 3 bases at V and 8 bases at J, with 18 bases in the middle. The CDR3 is 15 residues long. The CDR3 sequence: CASSFGGPIGSTQYF. The CDR3 DNA reads as TGTGCCAGCAGTTTCGGGGGTCCGATAGGCTCTACGCAGTATTTT.

This rearrangement joins TRBV7-2 to TRBJ2-1, with 9 bases that match TRBD1. This CDR3 has 13 residues. J gave up 9 bases and V 5 bases, and 5 bases lay outside the gene matches. Germline CDR1 SGHTA, CDR2 FQGNSA. Here the CDR3 reads CASSGTGGGEQFF. DNA of the CDR3: TGTGCCAGCAGCGGTACAGGGGGCGGTGAGCAGTTCTTC.

This clonotype was detected only a few times. The V gene is TRBV18, the J gene TRBJ2-7; TRBD2 matches 9 bases. Germline assignment: CDR1 KGHSH and CDR2 LQKENI. This CDR3 is 11 amino acids long. CDR3 coding DNA: TGTGCTAGCGGGAGTTTCTACGAGCAGTACTTC. It specifies CASGSFYEQYF.

This chain links TRBV27 with TRBJ1-1; TRBD1 aligns across 7 bases. This CDR3 comprises 14 residues. J lost 0 bases, V lost 6 bases, and 4 bases had no gene match. Per the germline V gene, CDR1 is MNHEY and CDR2 is SMNVEV (reference sequence). As DNA, the CDR3 is TGTGCCAGCAGGATACAGGGGATGAACACTGAAGCTTTCTTT. It codes for CASRIQGMNTEAFF.

This sequence joins TRBV5-1 and TRBJ2-2; D gene ambiguous. CDR3 length: 15 amino acids. Trimming pared 1 base from V and 2 bases from J, leaving 9 bases between. Per germline, CDR1 SGHRS and CDR2 YFSETQ. CDR3 sequence (DNA): TGCGCCAGCAGCTTGACAACAGACAACACCGGGGAGCTGTTTTTT. Amino acids: CASSLTTDNTGELFF. The full variable domain, its missing parts supplied by reference TRBV5-1 and TRBJ2-2, is KAGVTQTPRYLIKTRGQQVTLSCSPISGHRSVSWYQQTPGQGLQFLFEYFSETQRNKGNFPGRFSGRQFSNSRSEMNVSTLELGDSALYLCASSLTTDNTGELFFGEGSRLTVL.

This clonotype was counted a few times. The chain uses TRBV12-3 or TRBV12-4 and TRBJ2-7; 11 nucleotides align to TRBD2. The length of the CDR3 is 17 residues. Germline trimming cut 2 bases from V and 2 bases from J; bases unmatched to any gene: 8. CDR3 nucleotides: TGTGCCAGCAGTTTAAGTCCACTAGCGGGGGCAGCCTACGAGCAGTACTTC. Encoded protein: CASSLSPLAGAAYEQYF.

The rearrangement joins TRBV11-2 to TRBJ2-5; D is ambiguous. The CDR3 has 14 amino acids. Germline assignment: CDR1 SGHAT and CDR2 FQNNGV. The V gene lost 6 bases and the J gene lost 1 base, with 12 bases spanning the gap. DNA of the CDR3: TGTGCCAGCAGAGATGGTGGCGGCCAAGAGACCCAGTACTTC. It yields the protein CASRDGGGQETQYF.

The chain combines TRBV5-1 with TRBJ1-6; D ambiguous. CDR1 and CDR2 from the germline V gene are SGHRS and YFSETQ. V was trimmed by 5 bases and J by 7 bases, leaving 13 bases between them. This CDR3 is built from 14 residues. CDR3 DNA sequence: TGCGCCAGCAGAGAAGGGCAGAGAAATTCACCCCTCCACTTT. Amino acid sequence: CASREGQRNSPLHF.

The table lists this clonotype with many counts. The chain uses TRBV5-1 and TRBJ2-7, with 14 nucleotides matching TRBD2. The ends lost 0 bases at V and 6 bases at J; junction bases unmatched: 14. The CDR3 runs to 19 residues. CDR1 SGHRS and CDR2 YFSETQ come from the germline V gene. The CDR3 DNA sequence: TGCGCCAGCAGCTTGGAAGGGACTAGCGGGAGTTCGCTTATTCCCGAGCAGTACTTC. As protein: CASSLEGTSGSSLIPEQYF.

In its sample, this clonotype was seen many times. This sequence joins TRBV4-3 and TRBJ1-2; D not resolved. There are 14 residues in the CDR3. V was clipped by 8 bases and J by 4 bases, with 17 bases between them. From germline, CDR1 is LGHNA and CDR2 YSLEER. CDR3: CASSPAIVSYGYTF. Here the CDR3 DNA reads TGCGCCAGCTCTCCAGCAATCGTTTCCTATGGCTACACCTTC.

This clonotype was picked up a small number of times. The chain combines TRBV12-3 or TRBV12-4 with TRBJ2-2; D call uncertain. The CDR3 runs to 14 residues. Trimming took 3 bases from V and 1 from J, leaving 6 bases between them. DNA for the CDR3: TGTGCCAGCAGTTTCGTAAGGAACACCGGGGAGCTGTTTTTT. Its translation is CASSFVRNTGELFF.

This chain's CDR3 is CSARETGYNEQFF. CDR3 nucleotide sequence: TGCAGTGCTAGAGAAACAGGGTACAATGAGCAGTTCTTC. The gene calls are TRBV20-1 and TRBJ2-1, with D perhaps matching TRBD1 (6 bases). In germline, CDR1 is DFQATT, CDR2 SNEGSKA (reference sequence). This CDR3 region has 13 residues. Trimming took 0 bases from V and 4 from J, leaving 7 bases between them.

The V call is TRBV11-2, the J call TRBJ2-1; the match to TRBD2 covers 10 bases. Unmatched junction bases numbered 9, after V lost 2 bases and J lost 8 bases. Germline assignment: CDR1 SGHAT and CDR2 FQNNGV. This CDR3 has 16 residues. As DNA, the CDR3 is TGTGCCAGCAGCTTACTAAGCGGGGGGGCTCTCGATGAGCAGTTCTTC. It encodes CASSLLSGGALDEQFF.

The V gene is TRBV7-9, the J gene TRBJ2-2, with unresolved D. Germline CDR1 and CDR2: SEHNR and FQNEAQ (reference sequence). V lost 6 bases and J lost 4, with 6 bases in between. The CDR3 is 12 residues long. The chain's CDR3 is CASRPPTGELFF. Here the CDR3 DNA reads TGTGCCAGCAGACCCCCCACCGGGGAGCTGTTTTTT.

This clonotype was observed at least ten times. The rearrangement joins TRBV2 to TRBJ2-6, with 8 bases lining up with TRBD1. This CDR3 spans 18 amino acids. Germline CDR1 reads SNHLY; CDR2 reads FYNNEI. The V and J ends lost 6 bases and 0 bases, in that order; junction bases with no gene match: 10. CDR3 nucleotide sequence: TGTGCCAGCAGGGAACCGGACAGGGACCCCTCTGGGGCCAACGTCCTGACTTTC. It is translated as CASREPDRDPSGANVLTF.

The chain couples TRBV3-1 to TRBJ2-3; D remains unclear. The CDR3 totals 15 residues. Germline V gives CDR1 LGHDT, CDR2 YNNKEL (reference sequence). V was shortened by 0 bases and J by 6 bases, with 13 bases between the two germline ends. The CDR3 DNA follows: TGTGCCAGCAGCCAAGATGGGAAGGGCTGGGATACGCAGTATTTT. Translation: CASSQDGKGWDTQYF.